This note documents a single T cell receptor (beta chain) sequence. This sample is part of a study of T cell responses to AZD1222 COVID-19 vaccine. Data came from immunoSEQ multiplex PCR; TCRdb stores just in-frame clones and leaves some out. The data show about 170,000 clones, just over 90% seen once. Germline V gene data show CDR1 as SGHRS and CDR2 as YFSETQ. This CDR3 has 15 residues. Trimming took 1 base from V and 6 from J, leaving 14 bases between them. The clonotype was recovered from an adult in good health. The genes are TRBV5-1 and TRBJ2-1; the D is unclear. The specimen comprised peripheral blood, sampled on day 0 of AZD1222 vaccination. Here the CDR3 reads CASSLSQAIINEQFF. The CDR3 nucleotides read TGCGCCAGCAGCTTGAGCCAGGCCATCATCAATGAGCAGTTCTTC.